The 29 T cell receptor beta chains in this list originate from one sample, sequenced in a study of control samples from healthy donors and cancer patients. This table comes from immunoSEQ multiplex PCR, and its TCRdb copy is limited to in-frame clones, with some not included. This table holds about 160,000 clones, over 90% found once. The sequenced sample was blood. The receptor source for this set is a woman aged 25 to 45 in good health.

The chain employs TRBV28 and TRBJ1-5; D remains ambiguous. Germline values: CDR1 MDHEN, CDR2 SYDVKM. V gave up 7 bases and J gave up 15 bases, with 19 bases separating them. The CDR3 has 12 residues. CDR3 in amino acids: CASTDTLWIRHF. The CDR3 DNA is TGTGCCAGCACCGACACCCTTTGGATTCGGCATTTT.

Only a few counts were recorded for this clone. CDR3: CASSYTGTSGGDTQYF. In DNA form, the CDR3 reads TGTGCCAGCAGCTACACCGGGACTAGCGGGGGTGATACGCAGTATTTT. The V call is TRBV5-4, the J call TRBJ2-3, with 14 bases identical to TRBD2. There are 16 residues in the CDR3. The germline CDR1 and CDR2 sequences are SGHNT and YYREEE (reference sequence). The ends lost 3 bases at V and 6 bases at J; junction bases unmatched: 6. Full variable domain (missing parts from reference TRBV5-4 and TRBJ2-3): ETGVTQSPTHLIKTRGQQVTLRCSSQSGHNTVSWYQQALGQGPQFIFQYYREEENGRGNFPPRFSGLQFPNYSSELNVNALELDDSALYLCASSYTGTSGGDTQYFGPGTRLTVL.

This rearrangement joins TRBV28 to TRBJ1-5; 9 nucleotides agree with TRBD1. Per the germline V gene, CDR1 is MDHEN and CDR2 is SYDVKM. This CDR3 has 15 residues. The V segment lost 7 bases and the J segment 11 bases; nucleotides outside the gene matches: 15. CDR3 residues: CASTKQGAWASAQHF. CDR3 coding DNA: TGTGCCAGCACAAAACAGGGGGCCTGGGCTTCAGCCCAGCATTTT.

This chain links TRBV28 with TRBJ2-7; TRBD1 aligns across 12 bases. CDR1 is MDHEN and CDR2 is SYDVKM in the germline V gene. This CDR3 is built from 21 residues. V was pared by 3 bases and J by 1 base, with 19 bases of the junction left unmatched. The CDR3 region is CASSFPPKPGQGASISYEQYF. The CDR3 region has the DNA TGTGCCAGCAGTTTCCCCCCGAAGCCGGGACAGGGGGCCTCCATATCCTACGAGCAGTACTTC.

The chain has TRBV12-3 or TRBV12-4 and TRBJ2-3; the D is unclear. The CDR3 extends over 12 amino acids. V was pared by 4 bases and J by 4 bases, with 6 bases between. CDR3 loop: CASSSAADTQYF. CDR3 bases: TGTGCCAGCAGTTCAGCCGCAGATACGCAGTATTTT.

Turning to this clone: Mismatch with germline at one junction end may stem from a read error. This chain connects TRBV18 to TRBJ2-1; 13 bases are a match to TRBD2. This CDR3 region has 16 residues. CDR1 is KGHSH and CDR2 is LQKENI in the germline V gene. The CDR3 DNA is TGTGCCAGCCCACCCCCACTAGCGGGGGGGCGAAATGAGCAGTTCTTC. Translating it yields CASPPPLAGGRNEQFF. The full variable domain, rest sourced from reference TRBV18 and TRBJ2-1, is NAGVMQNPRHLVRRRGQEARLRCSPMKGHSHVYWYRQLPEEGLKFMVYLQKENIIDESGMPKERFSAEFPKEGPSILRIQQVVRGDSAAYFCASPPPLAGGRNEQFFGPGTRLTVL.

The rearrangement uses TRBV3-1 (or the pseudogene TRBV3-2) and TRBJ2-1; 11 bases are shared with TRBD2. This CDR3 region has 18 residues. Germline CDR1 LGHDT, CDR2 YNNKEL (reference sequence). Unmatched junction bases numbered 5, after V lost 0 bases and J lost 1 base. As DNA, the CDR3 is TGTGCCAGCAGCCAAGACCTTAGCGGGGGGGTTTCCTACAATGAGCAGTTCTTC. Translation: CASSQDLSGGVSYNEQFF.

V and J are TRBV24-1 and TRBJ1-2, with D unclear. CDR1 and CDR2 (germline): KGHDR, SFDVKD. The CDR3 length is 11 residues. V lost 4 bases to trimming and J lost 5 bases, with 4 bases between them. The CDR3 nucleotides are TGTGCCACCAGTGACGATTATGGCTACACCTTC. Translating gives CATSDDYGYTF.

The chain carries TRBV29-1 and TRBJ1-1, with TRBD1 as a possible D gene (5 bases). The V end was cut by 3 bases, the J end by 5 bases, with 16 bases between. Germline CDR1 reads SQVTM; CDR2 reads ANQGSEA. The CDR3 runs to 14 residues. CDR3 sequence reads: CSVDIKTEDTEAFF. For the CDR3, the DNA is TGCAGCGTTGATATTAAGACAGAGGATACTGAAGCTTTCTTT. The entire variable domain, with the rest obtained from reference TRBV29-1 and TRBJ1-1, is as follows: SAVISQKPSRDICQRGTSLTIQCQVDSQVTMMFWYRQQPGQSLTLIATANQGSEATYESGFVIDKFPISRPNLTFSTLTVSNMSPEDSSIYLCSVDIKTEDTEAFFGQGTRLTVV.

V gene TRBV5-1 combines with J gene TRBJ2-2; no clear D gene. V shed 0 bases and J shed 0 bases, with 18 bases lying between them. The CDR3 totals 19 residues. The germline gives CDR1 SGHRS, CDR2 YFSETQ. The CDR3 coding sequence is TGCGCCAGCAGCTTGGTAGGCACCGTCCAGACCGCGAACACCGGGGAGCTGTTTTTT. It specifies CASSLVGTVQTANTGELFF.

The chain couples TRBV6-1 to TRBJ1-2, with 8 nucleotides matching TRBD1. Germline assignment: CDR1 MNHNS and CDR2 SASEGT. Trimming cost V 2 bases and J 6 bases; bases outside gene matches: 2. The CDR3 extends over 13 amino acids. CDR3 DNA: TGTGCCAGCAGTGAACACAGGGGGAATGGCTACACCTTC. This codes for CASSEHRGNGYTF.

The chain employs TRBV7-3 and TRBJ2-1; 7 nucleotides line up with TRBD2. The CDR3 length is 15 residues. Germline CDR1 reads SGHTA; CDR2 reads FQGTGA. V lost 2 bases, J lost 5 bases, and 6 bases stayed unmatched. The CDR3 region is CASSLGDYKNNEQFF. CDR3 bases: TGTGCCAGCAGCTTAGGGGACTACAAAAACAATGAGCAGTTCTTC.

This sequence joins TRBV5-5 and TRBJ2-4, with 8 bases matching TRBD1. Germline V gene sequence: CDR1 SGHKS, CDR2 YYEKEE (reference sequence). The CDR3 loop spans 17 amino acids. V shed 0 bases and J 2 bases; nucleotides not matched to a gene: 7. CDR3 DNA sequence: TGTGCCAGCAGCTTGGAGTGGACAGGGATACCCAAAAACATTCAGTACTTC. It codes for CASSLEWTGIPKNIQYF.

CDR3 sequence (DNA): TGTGCCAGTAGTATAACGTCCAGGGACACTGAAGCTTTCTTT. Its translation: CASSITSRDTEAFF. V usage is TRBV19 and J usage is TRBJ1-1; D might be TRBD1 (5 bases). The CDR3 totals 14 residues. The germline CDR1 and CDR2 sequences are LNHDA and SQIVND (reference sequence). V lost 2 bases and J 3 bases, leaving 10 bases between the germline ends.

V usage is TRBV28 and J usage is TRBJ2-1; D not certain. Germline-derived CDR1 and CDR2 are MDHEN and SYDVKM. Trimming pared 5 bases from V and 1 base from J, leaving 18 bases between. This CDR3 contains 17 residues. Here the CDR3 reads CASSAPFVVVSYNEQFF. DNA of the CDR3: TGTGCCAGCAGTGCCCCGTTTGTTGTAGTGTCCTACAATGAGCAGTTCTTC.

The count of this clone is one. The CDR3 DNA reads as TGTGCCAGTAGTATAGATCGCGACAGGGTATATCAGCCCCAGCATTTT. It specifies CASSIDRDRVYQPQHF. The rearrangement joins TRBV19 to TRBJ1-5; TRBD1 matches 7 bases. V was clipped by 0 bases and J by 5 bases; unmatched bases: 7. Germline CDR1 is LNHDA and CDR2 is SQIVND (reference sequence). The CDR3 contains 16 residues. Full variable domain (missing parts from reference TRBV19 and TRBJ1-5): DGGITQSPKYLFRKEGQNVTLSCEQNLNHDAMYWYRQDPGQGLRLIYYSQIVNDFQKGDIAEGYSVSREKKESFPLTVTSAQKNPTAFYLCASSIDRDRVYQPQHFGDGTRLSIL.

This clone has only one observation. A read error may produce the germline difference seen at one junction end. This chain links TRBV7-9 with TRBJ1-4, with D perhaps TRBD1 (6 bases). The CDR3 contains 15 residues. Germline CDR1 reads SEHNR; CDR2 reads FQNEAQ (reference sequence). The CDR3 loop reads CASSLGQTTNEKLFF. The DNA for the CDR3 is TGTGCCAGCAGCCTCGGACAGACAACGAATGAAAAACTGTTTTTT. The complete variable domain, with remaining parts taken from reference TRBV7-9 and TRBJ1-4, reads DTGVSQNPRHKITKRGQNVTFRCDPISEHNRLYWYRQTLGQGPEFLTYFQNEAQLEKSRLLSDRFSAERPKGSFSTLEIQRTEQGDSAMYLCASSLGQTTNEKLFFGSGTQLSVL.

The rearrangement uses TRBV7-9 and TRBJ2-1; TRBD2 matches 10 bases. This CDR3 contains 17 residues. The germline V gene encodes CDR1 SEHNR and CDR2 FQNEAQ (reference sequence). Trimming cost V 6 bases and J 3 bases; bases outside gene matches: 11. In DNA form, the CDR3 reads TGTGCCAGCAGTTACGGGGGGCTAGCGGGAGTCTACAATGAGCAGTTCTTC. It codes for CASSYGGLAGVYNEQFF.

The V call is TRBV5-4, the J call TRBJ2-3; D perhaps matches TRBD1 (6 bases). The CDR3 sequence is 13 residues long. Trimming stripped 1 base from V and 7 bases from J, with 10 bases between. Germline V gene sequence: CDR1 SGHNT, CDR2 YYREEE (reference sequence). CDR3 sequence (DNA): TGTGCCAGCAGCTTGCCAGGGGCCTATACGCAGTATTTT. Amino acids: CASSLPGAYTQYF.

The chain links TRBV19 to TRBJ2-7, with 7 nucleotides matching TRBD1. The CDR3 length is 14 residues. The germline gives CDR1 LNHDA, CDR2 SQIVND (reference sequence). The trim removed 3 bases at V and 3 bases at J, leaving 5 bases unmatched. The CDR3 region has the DNA TGTGCCAGTAGTATCGGACAGGAGTTCTACGAGCAGTACTTC. Protein product: CASSIGQEFYEQYF.

V usage is TRBV10-3 and J usage is TRBJ1-1; the match to TRBD1 covers 8 bases. Trimming cost V 10 bases and J 1 base; bases outside gene matches: 5. Germline CDR1 is ENHRY and CDR2 is SYGVKD. This CDR3 spans 13 amino acids. CDR3 DNA sequence: TGTGCCAACGGACAGGGCGAGAACACTGAAGCTTTCTTT. Its protein product is CANGQGENTEAFF.

The chain recombines TRBV6-1 with TRBJ1-1; no clear D. V gave up 3 bases and J gave up 0 bases, with 14 bases separating them. Germline V gene sequence: CDR1 MNHNS, CDR2 SASEGT. This CDR3 is 16 amino acids long. The CDR3 loop reads CASSEGSTRMNTEAFF. The CDR3 DNA sequence: TGTGCCAGCAGTGAGGGATCGACAAGGATGAACACTGAAGCTTTCTTT.

This chain links TRBV10-3 with TRBJ2-5; 10 positions agree with TRBD1. Unmatched junction bases numbered 6, after V lost 4 bases and J lost 7 bases. This CDR3 is built from 14 residues. Germline CDR1 ENHRY, CDR2 SYGVKD. In nucleotides, the CDR3 is TGTGCCATCAGTGGGACAGGGGGAGGGATGACCCAGTACTTC. It codes for CAISGTGGGMTQYF.

This clone came up a few times. This chain joins TRBV3-1 (or the pseudogene TRBV3-2) and TRBJ2-7; 10 nucleotides match TRBD2. Germline assignment: CDR1 LGHDT and CDR2 YNNKEL (reference sequence). The CDR3 sequence is 14 residues long. Losses at the gene ends were 4 bases for V and 0 bases for J; bases not matched to a gene: 0. CDR3 sequence reads: CASSRTSGSYEQYF. CDR3 in DNA: TGTGCCAGCAGCCGGACTAGCGGCTCCTACGAGCAGTACTTC.

This sequence joins TRBV11-3 and TRBJ1-1; D is possibly TRBD1 (6 bases). The CDR3 is 14 amino acids. The germline V and J ends were trimmed by 5 bases and 2 bases, with 12 bases remaining between them. Germline V gene lookup returns CDR1 SGHNT and CDR2 YENEEA. The CDR3 here is CASSPDRFNTEAFF. For the CDR3, the DNA is TGTGCCAGCAGCCCGGACAGATTCAACACTGAAGCTTTCTTT.

This chain uses TRBV28 with TRBJ2-7; TRBD1 matches at 10 bases. The CDR3 contains 14 residues. V was clipped by 6 bases and J by 4 bases; unmatched bases: 6. CDR1 and CDR2 from the germline V gene are MDHEN and SYDVKM. The CDR3 spells CASRPRGQGYEQYF. CDR3 bases: TGTGCCAGCAGACCCCGGGGACAGGGGTACGAGCAGTACTTC.

The chain couples TRBV2 to TRBJ1-2; D is ambiguous. V gave up 7 bases and J gave up 0 bases, with 6 bases separating them. The CDR3 length is 12 residues. Per the germline V gene, CDR1 is SNHLY and CDR2 is FYNNEI. The CDR3 nucleotides are TGTGCCAGCACCGGCTCTAACTATGGCTACACCTTC. Protein product: CASTGSNYGYTF.

The J gene is TRBJ1-6, the V gene TRBV7-9; unclear D gene. The V end was cut by 3 bases, the J end by 5 bases, with 11 bases between. The CDR3 runs 15 residues. The germline gives CDR1 SEHNR, CDR2 FQNEAQ (reference sequence). CDR3 region: CASSLRSPDNSPLHF. CDR3 DNA: TGTGCCAGCAGCTTGAGGTCCCCAGATAATTCACCCCTCCACTTT.

This CDR3 reads CASSEAAGTDTQYF. CDR3 bases: TGCGCCAGCAGTGAGGCGGCTGGCACAGATACGCAGTATTTT. J is TRBJ2-3 and V is TRBV10-1; no definite D call. The CDR3 is 14 residues long. Trimming took off 2 bases at V and 1 base at J, with 7 bases between the two ends. Germline CDR1 reads WNHNN; CDR2 reads SYGVQD (reference sequence).